This T cell receptor beta chain is from a study of identical twins. Findings of the study overall: Sharing of beta out-of-frame sequences by twins showed a weaker excess.

Unique molecular identifiers were in the cDNA, with template-switch universal primer binding. TCRdb processed the 5' RACE reads anew with MiXCR; each CDR3 protein has one entry. Here the sample spans more than 650,000 distinct CDR3 sequences, around 6% being singletons. All donors comprised healthy Caucasians. This clonotype turned up a few times. The antigen remains undetermined. Germline assignment: CDR1 SQVTM and CDR2 ANQGSEA. The CDR3 contains 13 residues. V trimming: 5 bases; J trimming: 2 bases; junction bases outside the gene matches: 4. The specimen sequenced was naive T cells sorted from blood. The source of this sequence is a man aged 18-30 years in good health. This chain joins TRBV29-1 and TRBJ2-7, with TRBD2 identical over 9 bases. The CDR3 DNA reads TGCAGCGTTACGCGGGAGGGAACCTACGAGCAGTACTTC. Its protein product is CSVTREGTYEQYF.